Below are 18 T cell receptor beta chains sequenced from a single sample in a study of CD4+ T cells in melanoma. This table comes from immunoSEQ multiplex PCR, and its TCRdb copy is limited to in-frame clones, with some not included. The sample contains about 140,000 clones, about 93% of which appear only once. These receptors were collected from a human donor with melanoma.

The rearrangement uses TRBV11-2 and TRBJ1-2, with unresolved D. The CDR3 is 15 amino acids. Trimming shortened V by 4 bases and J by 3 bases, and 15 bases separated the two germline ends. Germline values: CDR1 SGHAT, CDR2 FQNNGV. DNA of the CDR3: TGTGCCAGCAGCTCTTGGACGGTCGCGGACTATGGCTACACCTTC. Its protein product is CASSSWTVADYGYTF.

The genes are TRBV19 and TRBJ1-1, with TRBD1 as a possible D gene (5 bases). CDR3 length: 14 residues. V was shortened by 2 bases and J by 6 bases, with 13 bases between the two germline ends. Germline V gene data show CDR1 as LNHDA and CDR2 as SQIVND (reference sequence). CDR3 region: CASSIMAGRAEAFF. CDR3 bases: TGTGCCAGTAGTATAATGGCAGGGCGGGCTGAAGCTTTCTTT.

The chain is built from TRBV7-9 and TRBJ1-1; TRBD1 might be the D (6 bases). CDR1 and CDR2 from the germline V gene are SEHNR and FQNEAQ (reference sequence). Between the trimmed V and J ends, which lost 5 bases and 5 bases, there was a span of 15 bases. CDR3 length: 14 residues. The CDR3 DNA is TGTGCCAGCAGCCGAGGCGGGGGCGAAACTGAAGCTTTCTTT. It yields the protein CASSRGGGETEAFF. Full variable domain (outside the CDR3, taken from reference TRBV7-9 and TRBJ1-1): DTGVSQNPRHKITKRGQNVTFRCDPISEHNRLYWYRQTLGQGPEFLTYFQNEAQLEKSRLLSDRFSAERPKGSFSTLEIQRTEQGDSAMYLCASSRGGGETEAFFGQGTRLTVV.

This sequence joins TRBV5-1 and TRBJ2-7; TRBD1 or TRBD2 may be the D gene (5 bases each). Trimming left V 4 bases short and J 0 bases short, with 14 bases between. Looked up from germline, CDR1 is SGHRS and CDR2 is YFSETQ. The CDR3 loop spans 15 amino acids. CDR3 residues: CASSAQGPSSYEQYF. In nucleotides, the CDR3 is TGCGCCAGCAGCGCGCAGGGACCCAGCTCCTACGAGCAGTACTTC.

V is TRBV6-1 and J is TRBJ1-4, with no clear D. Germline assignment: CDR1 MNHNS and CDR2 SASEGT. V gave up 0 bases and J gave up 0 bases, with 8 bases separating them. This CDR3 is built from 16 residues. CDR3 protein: CASSEAMSATNEKLFF. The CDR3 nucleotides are TGTGCCAGCAGTGAAGCGATGTCAGCAACTAATGAAAAACTGTTTTTT.

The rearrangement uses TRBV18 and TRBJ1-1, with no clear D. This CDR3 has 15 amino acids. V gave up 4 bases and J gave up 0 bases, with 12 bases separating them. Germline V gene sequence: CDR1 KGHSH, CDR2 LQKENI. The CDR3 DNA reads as TGTGCCAGCTCACGGGCAGATGGCATGAACACTGAAGCTTTCTTT. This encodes CASSRADGMNTEAFF.

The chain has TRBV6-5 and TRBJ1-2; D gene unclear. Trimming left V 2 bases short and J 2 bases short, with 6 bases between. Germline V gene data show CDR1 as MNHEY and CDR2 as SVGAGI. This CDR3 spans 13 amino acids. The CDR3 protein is CASSYRRNYGYTF. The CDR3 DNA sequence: TGTGCCAGCAGTTACCGTCGAAACTATGGCTACACCTTC.

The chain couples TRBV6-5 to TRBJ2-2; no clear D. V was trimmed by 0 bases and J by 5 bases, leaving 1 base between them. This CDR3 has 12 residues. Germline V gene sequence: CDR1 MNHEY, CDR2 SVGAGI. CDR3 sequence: CASSYSTGELFF. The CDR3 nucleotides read TGTGCCAGCAGTTACTCGACCGGGGAGCTGTTTTTT.

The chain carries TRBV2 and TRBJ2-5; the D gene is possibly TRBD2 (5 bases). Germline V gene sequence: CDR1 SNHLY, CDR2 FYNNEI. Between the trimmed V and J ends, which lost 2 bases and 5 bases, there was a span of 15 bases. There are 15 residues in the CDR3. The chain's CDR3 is CASSENSRAGETQYF. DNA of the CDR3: TGTGCCAGCAGTGAAAATAGCCGGGCGGGCGAGACCCAGTACTTC.

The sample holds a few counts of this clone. CDR3 region: CSVEGLAGGPRMDTQYF. In DNA, the CDR3 is TGCAGCGTTGAGGGACTAGCGGGGGGGCCGAGAATGGATACGCAGTATTTT. The rearrangement joins TRBV29-1 to TRBJ2-3; 16 bases map to TRBD2. The CDR3 sequence is 17 residues long. Germline-derived CDR1 and CDR2 are SQVTM and ANQGSEA. V shed 3 bases, J shed 6 bases, and the junction held 9 bases outside the gene matches.

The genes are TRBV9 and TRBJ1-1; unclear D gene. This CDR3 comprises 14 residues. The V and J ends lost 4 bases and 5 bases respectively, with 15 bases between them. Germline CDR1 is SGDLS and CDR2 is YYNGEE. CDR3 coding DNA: TGTGCCAGCAGCTTTAGCGAGGGTCGGACTGAAGCTTTCTTT. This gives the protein CASSFSEGRTEAFF.

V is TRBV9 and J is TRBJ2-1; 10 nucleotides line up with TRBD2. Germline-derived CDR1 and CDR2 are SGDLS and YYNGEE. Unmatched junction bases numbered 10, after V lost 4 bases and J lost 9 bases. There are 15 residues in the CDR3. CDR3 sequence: CASSPRSGGDREQFF. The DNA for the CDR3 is TGTGCCAGCAGCCCAAGGAGCGGGGGGGATCGTGAGCAGTTCTTC.

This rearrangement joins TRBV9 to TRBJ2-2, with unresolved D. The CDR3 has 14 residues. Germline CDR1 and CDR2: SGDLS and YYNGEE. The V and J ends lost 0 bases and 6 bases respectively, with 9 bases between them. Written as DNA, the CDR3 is TGTGCCAGCAGCGTAGCTAGTAGGGCCGGGGAGCTGTTTTTT. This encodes CASSVASRAGELFF.

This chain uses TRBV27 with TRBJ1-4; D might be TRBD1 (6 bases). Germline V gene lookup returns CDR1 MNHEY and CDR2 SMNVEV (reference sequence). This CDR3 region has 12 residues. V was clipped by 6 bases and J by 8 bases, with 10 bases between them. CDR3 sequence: CASRQGGEKLFF. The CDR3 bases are TGTGCCAGCAGACAGGGCGGAGAAAAACTGTTTTTT.

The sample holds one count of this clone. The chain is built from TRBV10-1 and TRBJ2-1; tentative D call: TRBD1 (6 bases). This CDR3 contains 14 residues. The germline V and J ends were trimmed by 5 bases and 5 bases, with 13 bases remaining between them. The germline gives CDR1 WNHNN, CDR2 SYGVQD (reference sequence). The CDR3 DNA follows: TGCGCCAGCAGTCGGACAGTGGAGGACAATGAGCAGTTCTTC. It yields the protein CASSRTVEDNEQFF.

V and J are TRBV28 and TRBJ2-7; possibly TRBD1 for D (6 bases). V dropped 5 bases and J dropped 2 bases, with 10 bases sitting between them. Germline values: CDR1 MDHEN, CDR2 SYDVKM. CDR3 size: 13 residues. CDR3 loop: CASSADRPYEQYF. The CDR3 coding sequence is TGTGCCAGCAGTGCTGACAGGCCCTACGAGCAGTACTTC.

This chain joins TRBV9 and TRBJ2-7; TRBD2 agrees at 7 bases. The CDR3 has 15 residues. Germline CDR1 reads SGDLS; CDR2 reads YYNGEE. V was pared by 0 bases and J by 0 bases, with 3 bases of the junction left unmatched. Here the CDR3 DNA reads TGTGCCAGCAGCGTAGGCGGGGGTATCTCCTACGAGCAGTACTTC. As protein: CASSVGGGISYEQYF.

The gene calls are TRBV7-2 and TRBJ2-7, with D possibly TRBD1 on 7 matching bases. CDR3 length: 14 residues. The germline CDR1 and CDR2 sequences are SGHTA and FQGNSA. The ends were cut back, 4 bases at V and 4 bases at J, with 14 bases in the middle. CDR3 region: CASSSQGGSYEQYF. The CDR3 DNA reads TGTGCCAGCAGCTCGCAGGGGGGCTCGTACGAGCAGTACTTC.